Shown below are 23 T cell receptor beta chains from a single sample sequenced in a study of control samples from healthy donors and cancer patients (dated by TCRdb to the early 2020s). The library was prepared using the immunoSEQ multiplex PCR assay. TCRdb provides this immuneACCESS table in a form limited to in-frame rearrangements. Some clones are lacking; in checked studies, under half of them reflect an unresolved V gene, and why the rest are absent is not known. The sample table contains 150,000 or so clones; only one count was recorded for roughly 90% of them. The ten largest clones capture over 2% of the sample. Input material: blood. The receptors here all came from a woman in her 50s in good health.

The chain links TRBV2 to TRBJ1-2; D remains ambiguous. The CDR3 spans 11 residues. The germline CDR1 and CDR2 sequences are SNHLY and FYNNEI. Trimming pared 5 bases from V and 4 bases from J, leaving 5 bases between. The CDR3 DNA sequence: TGTGCCAGCAGTCGTATCTATGGCTACACCTTC. The encoded protein is CASSRIYGYTF.

The chain recombines TRBV3-1 (or the pseudogene TRBV3-2) with TRBJ1-4, with no clear D. From germline, CDR1 is LGHDT and CDR2 YNNKEL (reference sequence). The CDR3 length is 14 residues. Trimming stripped 2 bases from V and 6 bases from J, with 10 bases between. CDR3 DNA: TGTGCCAGCAGCCAAAAGGGAGGGCATGAAAAACTGTTTTTT. Amino acids: CASSQKGGHEKLFF.

As regards this clone: The junction departs from the called germline gene at one end, perhaps through a read error. The V call is TRBV5-5, the J call TRBJ1-1, with D tentatively TRBD1 (6 bases). Germline V gene sequence: CDR1 SGHKS, CDR2 YYEKEE (reference sequence). The length of the CDR3 is 13 residues. The CDR3 is CASSLDGAWGAFF. The CDR3 DNA reads as TGTGCCAGCAGCTTGGATGGGGCGTGGGGGGCTTTTTTT.

The chain combines TRBV19 with TRBJ1-5; the match to TRBD1 covers 8 bases. Germline CDR1 reads LNHDA; CDR2 reads SQIVND (reference sequence). This CDR3 has 17 amino acids. The V gene end was trimmed by 4 bases and the J gene end by 6 bases; junction bases not matched to a gene: 14. The CDR3 bases are TGTGCCAGTAGTAGGGGGGAGGGACAGGCTGCAAGTCAGCCCCAGCATTTT. Amino acid sequence: CASSRGEGQAASQPQHF.

This chain joins TRBV14 and TRBJ1-1; D remains unclear. V was pared by 2 bases and J by 6 bases, with 4 bases between. The germline V gene encodes CDR1 SGHDN and CDR2 FVKESK. The CDR3 runs 11 residues. The CDR3 sequence: CASSQSAEAFF. In DNA, the CDR3 is TGTGCCAGCAGCCAATCCGCTGAAGCTTTCTTT.

The chain uses TRBV2 and TRBJ2-5; no definite D call. CDR1 is SNHLY, CDR2 FYNNEI, per germline. V lost 6 bases, J lost 4 bases, and 9 bases lay in between. This CDR3 is 12 amino acids long. In nucleotides, the CDR3 is TGTGCCAGCAGGCCCGGTGGAGAGACCCAGTACTTC. Translating gives CASRPGGETQYF. Using reference TRBV2 and TRBJ2-5 for the parts outside the CDR3, the full variable domain is EPEVTQTPSHQVTQMGQEVILRCVPISNHLYFYWYRQILGQKVEFLVSFYNNEISEKSEIFDDQFSVERPDGSNFTLKIRSTKLEDSAMYFCASRPGGETQYFGPGTRLLVL.

The rearrangement uses TRBV7-2 and TRBJ2-5; D is unclear. CDR1 SGHTA and CDR2 FQGNSA come from the germline V gene. The CDR3 runs 12 residues. V gave up 3 bases and J gave up 4 bases, with 6 bases separating them. The CDR3 DNA reads as TGTGCCAGCAGCTTTTACTCAGAGACCCAGTACTTC. This encodes CASSFYSETQYF.

A single count supports this clone. This rearrangement joins TRBV20-1 to TRBJ2-7; D might be TRBD1 (5 bases). Looked up from germline, CDR1 is DFQATT and CDR2 is SNEGSKA (reference sequence). The CDR3 consists of 11 residues. With 5 bases removed from V and 6 bases from J, the gap between germline ends came to 11 bases. CDR3 amino acids: CSAAPGPEQYF. The CDR3 DNA reads TGCAGTGCTGCCCCAGGGCCCGAGCAGTACTTC.

The V call is TRBV2, the J call TRBJ2-1; possible D gene TRBD2, 5 bases. The length of the CDR3 is 14 residues. CDR1 is SNHLY and CDR2 is FYNNEI in the germline V gene. Trimming stripped 6 bases from V and 10 bases from J, with 19 bases between. CDR3 coding DNA: TGTGCCAGCAGCACCCCTAGCCCTAATCAGGAGCAGTTCTTC. Translated, it gives CASSTPSPNQEQFF. The full variable domain, in which reference TRBV2 and TRBJ2-1 provide the parts outside the CDR3, is EPEVTQTPSHQVTQMGQEVILRCVPISNHLYFYWYRQILGQKVEFLVSFYNNEISEKSEIFDDQFSVERPDGSNFTLKIRSTKLEDSAMYFCASSTPSPNQEQFFGPGTRLTVL.

The sample holds one count of this clone. The chain's CDR3 is CASSSTGSTNEKLFF. The CDR3 DNA reads TGTGCCAGCAGTTCGACGGGATCAACTAATGAAAAACTGTTTTTT. The chain carries TRBV6-5 and TRBJ1-4, with D unresolved. Trimming removed 4 bases from V and 0 bases from J, with 9 bases in between. CDR1 MNHEY and CDR2 SVGAGI come from the germline V gene. The CDR3 totals 15 residues.

The V and J genes are TRBV5-5 and TRBJ2-5; 9 bases map to TRBD2. From germline, CDR1 is SGHKS and CDR2 YYEKEE (reference sequence). The ends lost 7 bases at V and 3 bases at J; junction bases unmatched: 7. The CDR3 totals 14 residues. The CDR3: CASALAGAEETQYF. DNA of the CDR3: TGTGCCAGCGCATTAGCGGGGGCCGAAGAGACCCAGTACTTC.

This clone has a single count. The genes are TRBV2 and TRBJ2-5; TRBD1 matches at 9 bases. The CDR3 is made up of 15 amino acids. V was clipped by 6 bases and J by 2 bases; unmatched bases: 7. Per germline, CDR1 SNHLY and CDR2 FYNNEI. The chain's CDR3 is CASRRQGVQQETQYF. The DNA for the CDR3 is TGTGCCAGCAGAAGACAGGGGGTCCAGCAAGAGACCCAGTACTTC.

The chain is built from TRBV30 and TRBJ2-3; 15 bases are shared with TRBD2. The CDR3 contains 18 residues. The trim removed 1 base at V and 5 bases at J, leaving 10 bases unmatched. Germline CDR1 GTSNPN, CDR2 SVGIG (reference sequence). As DNA, the CDR3 is TGTGCCTGGAGTGCCTATATTCCGGGACTAGCGGGAGGAGATACGCAGTATTTT. Translating it yields CAWSAYIPGLAGGDTQYF.

This chain uses TRBV11-2 with TRBJ2-2, with 7 positions matching TRBD2. The CDR3 covers 17 residues. The J segment lost 5 bases and the V segment lost 5 bases, leaving 14 bases of the junction unmatched. Germline lookup yields CDR1 SGHAT and CDR2 FQNNGV. In DNA, the CDR3 is TGTGCCAGCAGCCGACGGTCGGGGGGATCCAGAACCGGGGAGCTGTTTTTT. Translation gives CASSRRSGGSRTGELFF.

The chain is built from TRBV5-1 and TRBJ1-2, with D possibly matching TRBD1 (6 bases). The CDR3 spans 13 residues. V gave up 0 bases and J gave up 6 bases, with 9 bases separating them. CDR1 and CDR2 (germline): SGHRS, YFSETQ. CDR3 loop: CASSLGQEDGYTF. CDR3 DNA sequence: TGCGCCAGCAGCTTGGGACAGGAGGATGGCTACACCTTC.

V and J are TRBV6-1 and TRBJ2-3; maybe TRBD1 (5 bases). V was pared by 3 bases and J by 2 bases, with 9 bases between. Germline V gives CDR1 MNHNS, CDR2 SASEGT. The CDR3 totals 14 residues. The CDR3 bases are TGTGCCAGCAGTGAGGGGCCTGTCACAGATACGCAGTATTTT. This encodes CASSEGPVTDTQYF.

This clone was seen only once. J is TRBJ1-6 and V is TRBV6-5, with 7 bases that match TRBD1. Germline assignment: CDR1 MNHEY and CDR2 SVGAGI. The CDR3 covers 14 residues. V shed 6 bases and J 5 bases; nucleotides not matched to a gene: 4. CDR3: CASSSTGNNSPLHF. The CDR3 bases are TGTGCCAGCAGCTCGACAGGGAATAATTCACCCCTCCACTTT.

This clone was seen more than once but under ten times. The V and J genes are TRBV7-9 and TRBJ1-1, with 9 bases identical to TRBD1. V lost 1 base to trimming and J lost 7 bases; unmatched junction nucleotides: 16. This CDR3 is 18 amino acids long. Germline CDR1 is SEHNR and CDR2 is FQNEAQ (reference sequence). The CDR3: CASSLGRRDRDDAGEAFF. The DNA for the CDR3 is TGTGCCAGCAGCTTAGGACGCCGGGACAGGGACGATGCGGGTGAAGCTTTCTTT.

This chain joins TRBV30 and TRBJ1-1; maybe TRBD1 (6 bases). CDR3 length: 14 amino acids. Looked up from germline, CDR1 is GTSNPN and CDR2 is SVGIG (reference sequence). Deletions cut 2 bases from V and 3 bases from J, with 13 bases between. In DNA, the CDR3 is TGTGCCTGGAGTCCCTTACAGGGATACACTGAAGCTTTCTTT. This gives the protein CAWSPLQGYTEAFF.

The V call is TRBV5-1, the J call TRBJ2-2, with D possibly matching TRBD2 (5 bases). Germline assignment: CDR1 SGHRS and CDR2 YFSETQ. The V end lost 5 bases, the J end lost 4 bases, and 6 bases lay between the germline ends. CDR3 length: 12 residues. The DNA for the CDR3 is TGCGCCAGCAGGGACTCCACCGGGGAGCTGTTTTTT. It yields the protein CASRDSTGELFF. The full variable domain, in which reference TRBV5-1 and TRBJ2-2 provide the parts outside the CDR3, is KAGVTQTPRYLIKTRGQQVTLSCSPISGHRSVSWYQQTPGQGLQFLFEYFSETQRNKGNFPGRFSGRQFSNSRSEMNVSTLELGDSALYLCASRDSTGELFFGEGSRLTVL.

V gene TRBV28 combines with J gene TRBJ1-6, with D possibly being TRBD1 (6 bases). In germline, CDR1 is MDHEN, CDR2 SYDVKM. The CDR3 is made up of 16 amino acids. V dropped 10 bases and J dropped 2 bases, with 18 bases sitting between them. The chain's CDR3 is CATLLGAAPYNSPLHF. The CDR3 nucleotides read TGTGCCACCCTATTGGGGGCAGCTCCCTATAATTCACCCCTCCACTTT.

This clone was detected once. The rearrangement uses TRBV27 and TRBJ1-2; D gene uncertain. Germline lookup yields CDR1 MNHEY and CDR2 SMNVEV (reference sequence). The CDR3 is 13 amino acids. V was trimmed by 7 bases and J by 5 bases, leaving 14 bases between them. The CDR3 nucleotides are TGTGCCAGCACCACGACTGGCGCGTATGGCTACACCTTC. It codes for CASTTTGAYGYTF.

V gene TRBV7-9 combines with J gene TRBJ2-3; possibly TRBD2 for D (5 bases). CDR1 SEHNR and CDR2 FQNEAQ come from the germline V gene (reference sequence). V lost 5 bases and J lost 0, with 12 bases in between. The CDR3 length is 15 residues. This CDR3 is CASSPPGVSTDTQYF. The CDR3 DNA reads TGTGCCAGCAGCCCACCCGGGGTCAGCACAGATACGCAGTATTTT.